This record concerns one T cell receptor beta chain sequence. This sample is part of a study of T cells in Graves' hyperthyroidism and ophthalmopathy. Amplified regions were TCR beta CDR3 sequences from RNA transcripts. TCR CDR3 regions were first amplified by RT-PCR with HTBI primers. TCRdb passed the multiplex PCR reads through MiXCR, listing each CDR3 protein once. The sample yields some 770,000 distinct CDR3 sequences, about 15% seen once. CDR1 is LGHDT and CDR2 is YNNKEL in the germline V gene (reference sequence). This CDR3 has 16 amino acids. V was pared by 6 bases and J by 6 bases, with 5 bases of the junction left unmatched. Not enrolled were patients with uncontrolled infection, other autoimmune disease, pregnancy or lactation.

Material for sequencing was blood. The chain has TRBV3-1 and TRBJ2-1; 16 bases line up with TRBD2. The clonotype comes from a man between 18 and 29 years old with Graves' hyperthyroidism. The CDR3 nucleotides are TGTGCCAGCAGGGGACTAGCGGGAGGGAGCTTCAATGAGCAGTTCTTC. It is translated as CASRGLAGGSFNEQFF.